This T cell receptor beta chain was identified in a study of blood T cells in healthy people across ages. Trimming left V 4 bases short and J 5 bases short, with 17 bases between. Germline lookup yields CDR1 SGHTA and CDR2 FQGNSA. The CDR3 loop spans 15 amino acids. This clonotype was counted ten times or more. Its antigen is still unknown. Study findings and constraints: In the absence of known donor CMV status, changes in expanded clonotypes were possibly confounded. Versus aged donors, long-lived donors had higher diversity and more naive CD4+ cells.

A second PCR, run for roughly 7 to 12 cycles, used a sample-barcoded 5' primer plus a J-beta primer mix. Per-sample output comprised a minimum of 2.5 million paired-end reads containing CDR3. TCRdb reprocessed the 5' RACE reads via MiXCR and lists one record per CDR3 protein. The sample records 750,000 to 1,000,000 distinct CDR3 sequences, 25% to 30% being singletons. These same data were also listed under a study on T cells of mothers and their children. As that report states: No clones detected were persistent microchimeric T cell clones.

Sequenced: blood. The TCR was taken from a woman aged 40 to 50 in good health. The rearrangement links TRBV7-2 to TRBJ2-5; D gene uncertain. The CDR3 protein is CASSSIATPRETQYF. CDR3 in DNA: TGTGCCAGCAGCTCAATCGCGACCCCACGGGAGACCCAGTACTTC.